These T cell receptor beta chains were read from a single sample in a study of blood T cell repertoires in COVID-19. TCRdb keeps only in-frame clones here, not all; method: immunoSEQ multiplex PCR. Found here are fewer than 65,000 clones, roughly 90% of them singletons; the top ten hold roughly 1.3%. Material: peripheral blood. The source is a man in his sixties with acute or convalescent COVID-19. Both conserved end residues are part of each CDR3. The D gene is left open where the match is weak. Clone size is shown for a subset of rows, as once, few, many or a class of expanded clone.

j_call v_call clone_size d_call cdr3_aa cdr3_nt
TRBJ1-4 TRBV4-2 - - CASSPFFGNEKLFF TGTGCCAGCAGCCCCTTCTTCGGTAATGAAAAACTGTTTTTT
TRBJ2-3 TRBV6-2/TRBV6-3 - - CASSYSSVKGDARYTQYF TGTGCCAGCAGTTACTCGAGTGTCAAAGGAGACGCACGATATACGCAGTATTTT
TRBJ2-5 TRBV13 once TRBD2 CASSLGGGSQETQYF TGTGCCAGCAGCTTAGGCGGGGGGTCCCAAGAGACCCAGTACTTC
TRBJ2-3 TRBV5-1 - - CASSLERGDTQYF TGCGCCAGCAGCTTGGAGCGTGGAGATACGCAGTATTTT
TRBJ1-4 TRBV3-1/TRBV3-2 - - CASSQDPPSSSTNEKLFF TGTGCCAGCAGCCAAGATCCGCCCTCGAGCTCAACTAATGAAAAACTGTTTTTT
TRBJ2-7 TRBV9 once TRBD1 CASSNHPRQGPPYEQYF TGTGCCAGCAGCAACCACCCCAGACAGGGTCCCCCCTACGAGCAGTACTTC
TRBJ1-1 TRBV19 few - CASSIAGKAFF TGTGCCAGTAGTATAGCCGGGAAAGCTTTCTTT
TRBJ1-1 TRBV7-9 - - CASSPFPNTEAFF TGTGCCAGCAGCCCATTCCCAAACACTGAAGCTTTCTTT
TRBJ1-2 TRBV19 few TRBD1 CASSMLGTGPSNYGYTF TGTGCCAGTAGTATGCTTGGGACAGGGCCTTCAAACTATGGCTACACCTTC
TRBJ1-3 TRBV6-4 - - CASSPTECENTIYF TGTGCCAGCAGCCCGACAGAGTGTGAAAACACCATATATTTT
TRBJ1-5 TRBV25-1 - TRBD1 CASSTGGGNQPQHF TGTGCCAGCAGTACAGGGGGAGGCAATCAGCCCCAGCATTTT
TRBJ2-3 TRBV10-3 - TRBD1 CAISSDRGLLGQYF TGTGCCATCAGTTCGGACAGGGGGCTTTTGGGGCAGTATTTT
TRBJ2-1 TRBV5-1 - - CASSLGGSSYNEQFF TGCGCCAGCAGCTTAGGCGGAAGCTCCTACAATGAGCAGTTCTTC
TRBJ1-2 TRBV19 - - CASSISGLHYGYTF TGTGCCAGTAGTATCTCGGGACTTCACTATGGCTACACCTTC
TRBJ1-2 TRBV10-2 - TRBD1 CASRQGARTGYGYTF TGCGCCAGCAGGCAGGGGGCTCGGACTGGTTATGGCTACACCTTC
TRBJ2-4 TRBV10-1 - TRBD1 CASTWDSEYF TGCGCCAGCACCTGGGACAGTGAGTACTTC
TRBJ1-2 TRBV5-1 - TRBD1 CASSMFTGGATFNYGYTF TGCGCCAGCAGCATGTTTACAGGGGGCGCGACCTTTAACTATGGCTACACCTTC
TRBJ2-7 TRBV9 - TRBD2 CASSETSSKDYEQYF TGTGCCAGCAGCGAGACTAGCAGCAAGGACTACGAGCAGTACTTC
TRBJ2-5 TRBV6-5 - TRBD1 CASSYGAGGIQETQYF TGTGCCAGCAGTTACGGTGCAGGGGGCATCCAAGAGACCCAGTACTTC
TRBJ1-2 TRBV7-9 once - CASSLGGAGAQQLYGYTF TGTGCCAGCAGCTTAGGCGGGGCAGGCGCCCAACAGCTCTATGGCTACACCTTC
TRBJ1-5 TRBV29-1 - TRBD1 CSVTQGNSNQPQHF TGCAGCGTGACACAGGGGAATAGCAATCAGCCCCAGCATTTT
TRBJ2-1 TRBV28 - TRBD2 CASSGTSGIYNEQFF TGTGCCAGCAGTGGGACTAGCGGGATCTACAATGAGCAGTTCTTC
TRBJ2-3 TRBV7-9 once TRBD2 CASSLTSGRSTDTQYF TGTGCCAGCAGCTTGACTAGCGGGAGGTCCACAGATACGCAGTATTTT
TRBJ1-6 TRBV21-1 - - CASRCGTAPNLHF TGTGCCAGCCGCTGCGGGACAGCCCCTAATCTCCACTTT
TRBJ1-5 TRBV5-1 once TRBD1 CASRVTGGADGPQHF TGCGCCAGCAGGGTGACAGGGGGCGCGGACGGACCCCAGCATTTT
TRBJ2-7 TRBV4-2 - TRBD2 CASSQGTSPAYEQYF TGTGCCAGCAGCCAAGGGACTAGCCCCGCCTACGAGCAGTACTTC
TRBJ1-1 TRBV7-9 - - CASSLGSSIAFF TGTGCCAGCAGCTTAGGGAGCTCGATAGCTTTCTTT
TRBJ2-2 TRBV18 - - CASSLRTAPTGELFF TGTGCCAGCTCACTTCGGACAGCTCCCACCGGGGAGCTGTTTTTT
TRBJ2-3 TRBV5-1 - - CASSGGARSGTDTQYF TGCGCCAGCAGCGGGGGGGCGAGGTCAGGCACAGATACGCAGTATTTT
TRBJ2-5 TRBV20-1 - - CSASIPRRQKETQYF TGCAGTGCTAGTATCCCGAGGAGACAGAAAGAGACCCAGTACTTC
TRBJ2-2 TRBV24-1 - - CATSDGALSGELFF TGTGCCACCAGTGATGGGGCTCTATCCGGGGAGCTGTTTTTT
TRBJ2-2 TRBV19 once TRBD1 CASSINGQGTNTGELFF TGTGCCAGTAGTATAAACGGACAGGGTACGAACACCGGGGAGCTGTTTTTT
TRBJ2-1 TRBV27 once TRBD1 CASSLGQGWNEQFF TGTGCCAGCAGTTTGGGACAGGGTTGGAATGAGCAGTTCTTC
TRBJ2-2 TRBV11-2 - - CASGRGRGTGELFF TGTGCCAGCGGTAGGGGGAGAGGCACCGGGGAGCTGTTTTTT
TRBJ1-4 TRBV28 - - CASSFGQPYEKLFF TGTGCCAGCAGTTTTGGACAGCCCTATGAAAAACTGTTTTTT
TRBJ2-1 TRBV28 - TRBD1 CASTRQGFNEQFF TGTGCCAGCACTAGACAGGGGTTCAATGAGCAGTTCTTC
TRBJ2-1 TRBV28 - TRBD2 CASSVAGVYKFF TGTGCCAGCAGCGTAGCGGGGGTTTATAAGTTCTTC
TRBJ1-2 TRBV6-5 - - CASSPTGEGYGYTF TGTGCCAGCAGTCCCACTGGGGAGGGCTATGGCTACACCTTC
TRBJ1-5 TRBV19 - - CASSIGLSGDQPQHF TGTGCCAGTAGTATAGGCCTTTCAGGGGATCAGCCCCAGCATTTT
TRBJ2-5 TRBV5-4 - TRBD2 CASSSQRGEETQYF TGTGCCAGCAGCTCCCAGCGGGGCGAAGAGACCCAGTACTTC
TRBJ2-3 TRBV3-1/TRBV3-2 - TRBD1 CASSPRTGGVSDTQYF TGTGCCAGCAGCCCAAGGACAGGGGGCGTTTCAGATACGCAGTATTTT
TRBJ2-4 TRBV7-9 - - CASTNSRLAKNIQYF TGTGCCAGCACCAACTCTCGGTTAGCCAAAAACATTCAGTACTTC
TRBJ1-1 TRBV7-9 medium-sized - CASSFEGVGTEAFF TGTGCCAGCAGCTTCGAAGGAGTTGGCACTGAAGCTTTCTTT
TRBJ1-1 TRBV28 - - CASSFYKGGGTEAFF TGTGCCAGCAGTTTTTATAAGGGAGGGGGCACTGAAGCTTTCTTT
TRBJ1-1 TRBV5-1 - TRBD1 CASSWGQGRTNTEAFF TGCGCCAGCAGCTGGGGACAGGGGAGGACGAACACTGAAGCTTTCTTT
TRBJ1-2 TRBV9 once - CASSVATFGDGYGYTF TGTGCCAGCAGCGTAGCTACTTTCGGGGATGGCTATGGCTACACCTTC
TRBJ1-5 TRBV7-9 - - CASSHGQNNQPQHF TGTGCCAGCAGCCATGGACAGAACAATCAGCCCCAGCATTTT
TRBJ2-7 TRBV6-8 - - CASSRTKSYEQYF TGTGCCAGCAGCCGCACAAAATCATACGAGCAGTACTTC
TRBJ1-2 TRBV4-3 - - CASSQDWGGVNYGYTF TGCGCCAGCAGCCAAGATTGGGGGGGTGTCAACTATGGCTACACCTTC
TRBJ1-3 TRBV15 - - CATSRVSQLSGNTIYF TGTGCCACCAGCAGAGTTAGCCAGCTCTCTGGAAACACCATATATTTT
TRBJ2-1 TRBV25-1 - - CASSELTGTEQFF TGTGCCAGCAGTGAGCTTACAGGGACTGAGCAGTTCTTC
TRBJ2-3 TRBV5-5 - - CASSSLSTGYTQYF TGTGCCAGCAGCTCCCTGTCCACGGGGTATACGCAGTATTTT
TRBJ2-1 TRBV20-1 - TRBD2 CSASRRLAGEMQMFF TGCAGTGCTAGTCGACGGCTAGCGGGAGAGATGCAGATGTTCTTC
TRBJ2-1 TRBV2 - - CASSEVVMADNEQFF TGTGCCAGCAGTGAAGTGGTAATGGCGGACAATGAGCAGTTCTTC